This T cell receptor beta chain comes out of a study of shared clonotypes between healthy human individuals. TCRdb's table, derived via immunoSEQ multiplex PCR, lists solely in-frame clones and lacks some. The sample contains nearly 2 million clones, approximately 94% of which appear only once. Germline assignment: CDR1 MGHRA and CDR2 YSYEKL. This CDR3 comprises 15 residues. Trimming stripped 2 bases from V and 8 bases from J, with 18 bases between. Naive CD8 cells lacked CD45RO, underwent positive selection for CCR7 and left out terminally differentiated effector memory CD45RA+ cells. The J gene is TRBJ1-2, the V gene TRBV4-1; a weak D match, TRBD1 (5 bases). Source material: naive CD8+ T cells sorted from blood. The TCR sequence derives from a man between 18 and 29 years old in good health. The CDR3 protein is CASSQRGAWLWGYTF. The CDR3 DNA reads TGCGCCAGCAGCCAACGAGGGGCTTGGTTGTGGGGCTACACCTTC.